What follows describes a single T cell receptor beta chain. These data are taken from a study of blood T cell repertoires in COVID-19. Turning to the study itself: Acute-phase and convalescent COVID-19 samples originated in the United States, Italy and Spain. Sources were T cells, B-cell-depleted T cells, or PBMCs; the material itself was cDNA or gDNA.

Authors' data handling: Scientists estimated how many nucleated cells there were by amplifying reference gene primers. Data came from immunoSEQ multiplex PCR; TCRdb stores just in-frame clones and leaves some out. For V, J and clone size, that table is used; D and trimming come from the DNA. The sample lists fewer than 150,000 clones, roughly 88% occurring once. The CDR3 loop spans 14 amino acids. The V and J ends lost 4 bases and 12 bases, in that order; junction bases with no gene match: 7. In germline, CDR1 is LGHDT, CDR2 YNNKEL (reference sequence). The chain joins TRBV3-1 (or the pseudogene TRBV3-2) to TRBJ1-6; 9 nucleotides line up with TRBD1. The clonotype comes from a human donor in a cohort sampled during active COVID-19. Sequenced: peripheral blood. The CDR3 region has the DNA TGTGCCAGCAGCCTTGGACAGGGGAGAGTACCCCTCCACTTT. Translating gives CASSLGQGRVPLHF.